One TCR beta chain is described in this entry. This record belongs to a study of blood T cell repertoires in COVID-19. The CDR3 has 14 residues. J was trimmed by 5 bases and V by 4 bases; bases with no gene match: 5. The germline gives CDR1 KGHSH, CDR2 LQKENI. Using immunoSEQ multiplex PCR, the repertoire was profiled, and TCRdb retains in-frame clones only, with some absent. The profile shows 250,000 to 350,000 clones, less than 85% of them singletons. Sequencing was done on a sample of peripheral blood. The J gene is TRBJ1-5, the V gene TRBV18, with 7 bases matching TRBD1. This TCR derives from a human donor with COVID-19, enrolled during active disease. The donor label of this sample is uncertain. Written as DNA, the CDR3 is TGTGCCAGCTCACGGGAGACAGGGCATCAGCCCCAGCATTTT. This translates into CASSRETGHQPQHF.